This TCR beta chain stems from a study of blood T cell repertoires in COVID-19. Whole-study context: Sites across the United States, Italy and Spain contributed samples from acute and convalescent COVID-19.

This CDR3 spans 15 amino acids. Germline CDR1 MNHNY, CDR2 SVGAGI (reference sequence). Trimming left V 7 bases short and J 10 bases short, with 20 bases between. Under the authors' procedure: Estimation of nucleated cell counts was performed using reference gene primer amplification. TCRdb keeps only in-frame clones here, not all; method: immunoSEQ multiplex PCR. D and trimming were read from the DNA, whereas the V and J calls and clone size are those reported in that table. This table holds tens of thousands of clones, just over 85% found once. The sequencing input was peripheral blood. The rearrangement joins TRBV6-6 to TRBJ1-6, with a weak D call TRBD1 (6 bases). The receptor was derived from a woman over 75 with active or convalescent COVID-19. The CDR3 nucleotides are TGTGCCAGCACCCCCCGGGACAATCCGGGATCACCCCTCCACTTT. It translates to CASTPRDNPGSPLHF.